This T cell receptor beta chain is drawn from a study of T cell repertoires in cytomegalovirus infection. This clonotype was counted ten times or more. TCRdb re-analysed the reads in MiXCR, keeping a single row per CDR3 protein. The table lists approximately 250,000 distinct CDR3 sequences, approximately 9.2% of them singletons. The clonotype originates from a human donor in good health (CMV status not recorded). Some clones in this sample may be carry-over from other donors' samples. The sample comprised PBMCs.

The CDR3 DNA follows: TGCAGCGTTGAACACGGGAATGAAAAACTGTTTTTT. Protein product: CSVEHGNEKLFF. This chain joins TRBV29-1 and TRBJ1-4; D ambiguous. Germline-derived CDR1 and CDR2 are SQVTM and ANQGSEA. V dropped 2 bases and J dropped 5 bases, with 6 bases sitting between them. The CDR3 runs to 12 residues. The full variable domain, in which reference TRBV29-1 and TRBJ1-4 provide the parts outside the CDR3, is SAVISQKPSRDICQRGTSLTIQCQVDSQVTMMFWYRQQPGQSLTLIATANQGSEATYESGFVIDKFPISRPNLTFSTLTVSNMSPEDSSIYLCSVEHGNEKLFFGSGTQLSVL.